The sample holds a few counts of the clone carrying this T cell receptor beta chain. CDR3 size: 13 residues. V shed 3 bases and J shed 4 bases, with 9 bases lying between them. The data derive from a study of blood T cell repertoires in COVID-19. Repertoires were generated with immunoSEQ multiplex PCR, while TCRdb's copy carries only in-frame clones and drops some. This sample carries about 240,000 clones, about 85% of them seen once, and the ten largest clones take approximately 7.9%. The TCR originated in a man aged 60 to 69 who had recovered from COVID-19. The genes are TRBV12-3 or TRBV12-4 and TRBJ1-1; D is undetermined. Sequencing was done on a sample of peripheral blood. DNA for the CDR3: TGTGCCAGCAGTTTTGAGCCATCCACTGAAGCTTTCTTT. Its translation is CASSFEPSTEAFF.